The 6 T cell receptor beta chains below come from one sample, sequenced in a study of T-cell reconstitution after alpha-beta-depleted transplantation in children. Unique molecular identifiers were used in preparing the TCRbeta library. TCRdb used MiXCR to reprocess the PCR reads, holding one entry per CDR3 protein. In the table there are hundreds of thousands of distinct CDR3 sequences, 16% of which are singletons. Material: PBMCs from the stem cell graft donor, obtained from the stem cell graft. These receptors were collected from a human donor who donated a stem cell graft to a child with acute myeloid leukemia.

In its sample, this clonotype was seen many times. The V and J genes are TRBV18 and TRBJ2-1; D possibly uses TRBD1 or TRBD2 (6 bases each). CDR1 is KGHSH and CDR2 is LQKENI in the germline V gene. V dropped 7 bases and J dropped 8 bases, with 18 bases sitting between them. This CDR3 comprises 14 residues. In nucleotides, the CDR3 is TGTGCCAGCTTTCCGAAGAGGGGGGCGTATGAGCAGTTCTTC. It translates to CASFPKRGAYEQFF.

There are a few counts of this clonotype. The chain combines TRBV7-9 with TRBJ1-1, with 8 bases lining up with TRBD1. The germline V gene encodes CDR1 SEHNR and CDR2 FQNEAQ (reference sequence). Trimming at V came to 6 bases and at J to 7 bases, leaving 10 bases not matched to a gene. This CDR3 is built from 14 residues. The CDR3 sequence is CASREGTGRNEAFF. The CDR3 nucleotides read TGTGCCAGCAGGGAGGGGACAGGACGCAATGAAGCTTTCTTT.

The chain couples TRBV5-1 to TRBJ2-2, with unresolved D. Per the germline V gene, CDR1 is SGHRS and CDR2 is YFSETQ. The germline V and J ends were trimmed by 0 bases and 5 bases, with 8 bases remaining between them. The CDR3 contains 14 residues. For the CDR3, the DNA is TGCGCCAGCAGCTTGGAGTATAGGACCGGGGAGCTGTTTTTT. Translation: CASSLEYRTGELFF.

This rearrangement joins TRBV6-5 to TRBJ1-2; D remains unclear. CDR3 length equals 16 residues. CDR1 is MNHEY and CDR2 is SVGAGI in the germline V gene. The ends were cut back, 2 bases at V and 0 bases at J, with 13 bases in the middle. The CDR3 sequence is CASSYAGRNSNYGYTF. DNA for the CDR3: TGTGCCAGCAGTTACGCAGGTCGGAACTCTAACTATGGCTACACCTTC.

A note on this clonotype: A much more abundant neighbour one base away suggests this may be a read error. This chain joins TRBV6-1 and TRBJ1-2; 8 positions match TRBD1. Looked up from germline, CDR1 is MNHNS and CDR2 is SASEGT. Germline trimming cut 6 bases from V and 5 bases from J; bases unmatched to any gene: 8. The CDR3 runs to 14 residues. The CDR3 DNA follows: TGTGCCAGCAGGTGCGGGACAGGAGATTATGGCTACACCTTC. This translates into CASRCGTGDYGYTF.

The rearrangement uses TRBV7-2 and TRBJ1-2, with 7 bases that match TRBD1. The V and J ends lost 8 bases and 4 bases, in that order; junction bases with no gene match: 7. Germline V gene lookup returns CDR1 SGHTA and CDR2 FQGNSA. CDR3 length: 13 residues. The CDR3 loop is CASRDSNFYGYTF. The DNA for the CDR3 is TGTGCCAGCCGGGACAGCAACTTCTATGGCTACACCTTC.